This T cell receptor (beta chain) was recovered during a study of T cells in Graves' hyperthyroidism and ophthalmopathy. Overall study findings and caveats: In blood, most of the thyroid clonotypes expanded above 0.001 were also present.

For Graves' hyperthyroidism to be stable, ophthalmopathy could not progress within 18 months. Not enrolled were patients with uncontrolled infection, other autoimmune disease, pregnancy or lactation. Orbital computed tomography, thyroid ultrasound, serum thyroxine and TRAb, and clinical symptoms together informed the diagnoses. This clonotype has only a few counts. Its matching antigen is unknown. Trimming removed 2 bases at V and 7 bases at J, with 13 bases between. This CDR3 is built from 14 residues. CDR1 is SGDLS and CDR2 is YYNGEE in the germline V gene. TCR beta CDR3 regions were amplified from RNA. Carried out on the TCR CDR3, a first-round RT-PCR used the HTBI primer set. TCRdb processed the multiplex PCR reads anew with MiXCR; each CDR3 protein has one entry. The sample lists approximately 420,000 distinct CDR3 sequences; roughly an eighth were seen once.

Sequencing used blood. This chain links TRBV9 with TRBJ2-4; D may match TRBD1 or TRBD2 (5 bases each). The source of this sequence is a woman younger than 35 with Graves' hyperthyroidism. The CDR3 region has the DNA TGTGCCAGCAGCGTGGGGCTGGGCGGGAACATTCAGTACTTC. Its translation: CASSVGLGGNIQYF.